Listed below are T cell receptor beta chains from one sample, sequenced in a study of cytomegalovirus exposure and HLA in healthy donors. The data were produced by immunoSEQ multiplex PCR, yet TCRdb's version contains in-frame clones alone and is incomplete. The data contain about 190,000 clones, approximately 82% of them singletons. The sequencing sample was made of PBMCs. The source is a woman aged 25 to 39 in good health and CMV-seronegative. Both conserved end residues are part of each CDR3. The D gene is left open where the match is weak. Clone size, where shown, is once, few, many, or a class for clones that have expanded.

CDR3 protein,CDR3 DNA,D gene,J gene,V gene,clone size
CASSSGERYNSPLHF,TGCGCCAGCAGCTCAGGGGAGCGCTATAATTCACCCCTCCACTTT,.,TRBJ1-6,TRBV5-1,.
CASGRHQNTGELFF,TGTGCCAGCGGGAGACATCAGAACACCGGGGAGCTGTTTTTT,.,TRBJ2-2,TRBV6-5,.
CASSPPNRGRGNNEQFF,TGTGCCAGCTCTCCGCCCAATAGGGGGAGGGGTAATAATGAGCAGTTCTTC,.,TRBJ2-1,TRBV18,few
CASRTGFGKDQPQHF,TGCGCCAGTAGGACAGGGTTTGGAAAGGATCAGCCCCAGCATTTT,TRBD1,TRBJ1-5,TRBV5-1,.
CAWRGQGNTEAFF,TGTGCCTGGAGAGGCCAGGGGAACACTGAAGCTTTCTTT,.,TRBJ1-1,TRBV30,.
CASSATRSYEQYF,TGTGCCAGCAGTGCGACTCGCTCCTACGAGCAGTACTTC,.,TRBJ2-7,TRBV2,.
CASSEQGDFNEKLFF,TGTGCCAGCAGTGAACAGGGGGATTTTAATGAAAAACTGTTTTTT,TRBD1,TRBJ1-4,TRBV2,.
CASSMGTGNQPQHF,TGTGCCAGCAGTATGGGGACAGGGAATCAGCCCCAGCATTTT,TRBD1,TRBJ1-5,TRBV28,.
CASSRASGRDNNEQFF,TGTGCCAGCAGCAGAGCTAGCGGGAGGGACAACAATGAGCAGTTCTTC,TRBD2,TRBJ2-1,TRBV7-2,.
CASSPKTEAFF,TGTGCCAGCAGCCCCAAAACTGAAGCTTTCTTT,.,TRBJ1-1,TRBV7-9,.
CASSLDGSSYEQYF,TGTGCCAGCAGCCTAGACGGTAGCTCCTACGAGCAGTACTTC,.,TRBJ2-7,TRBV7-8,.
CASSDRGATEAFF,TGCGCCAGCAGCGACAGGGGGGCTACTGAAGCTTTCTTT,TRBD1,TRBJ1-1,TRBV10-2,.
CASSLSRYNEQFF,TGTGCCAGCAGCTTGTCACGGTACAATGAGCAGTTCTTC,.,TRBJ2-1,TRBV7-2,.
CASSRGGTSGRGETQYF,TGTGCCAGCAGCCGGGGGGGGACTAGCGGGCGGGGAGAGACCCAGTACTTC,TRBD2,TRBJ2-5,TRBV7-2,.
CASSDEWASGANVLTF,TGCGCCAGCAGCGATGAGTGGGCTTCTGGGGCCAACGTCCTGACTTTC,.,TRBJ2-6,TRBV5-1,.
CASSSLGQGSEAFF,TGTGCCAGCAGTTCCCTTGGACAGGGCTCTGAAGCTTTCTTT,TRBD1,TRBJ1-1,TRBV2,once
CASGPLGAYEQYF,TGTGCCAGCGGCCCCCTAGGAGCTTACGAGCAGTACTTC,.,TRBJ2-7,TRBV11-2,.
CASSSGQGVRRSPLHF,TGTGCCAGCAGTTCTGGACAGGGGGTACGGCGCTCACCCCTCCACTTT,TRBD1,TRBJ1-6,TRBV6-5,.
CASSYSGTGSYEQYF,TGTGCCAGCAGTTACTCCGGGACAGGCTCCTACGAGCAGTACTTC,TRBD1,TRBJ2-7,TRBV6-5,.
CASGRESGYTF,TGTGCCAGTGGCAGGGAATCTGGCTACACCTTC,.,TRBJ1-2,TRBV6-5,.
CASSFQGKNTEAFF,TGTGCCAGCAGTTTTCAGGGGAAGAACACTGAAGCTTTCTTT,.,TRBJ1-1,TRBV28,.
CASSYSFLTANEQFF,TGTGCCAGCAGTTACTCGTTCTTGACAGCGAATGAGCAGTTCTTC,.,TRBJ2-1,TRBV6-6,.
CASSQEGAGAGDTQYF,TGCGCCAGCAGCCAAGAGGGGGCGGGGGCGGGAGATACGCAGTATTTT,.,TRBJ2-3,TRBV4-1,.
CASSRGNSNQPQHF,TGTGCCAGTAGTCGAGGCAATAGCAATCAGCCCCAGCATTTT,.,TRBJ1-5,TRBV19,.
CASSLKGRGLGGELFF,TGTGCCAGCAGCTTAAAAGGCAGGGGGCTTGGCGGGGAGCTGTTTTTT,TRBD1,TRBJ2-2,TRBV7-3,.
CASSQDASGTQYF,TGCGCCAGCAGCCAAGATGCCTCGGGGACCCAGTACTTC,.,TRBJ2-5,TRBV4-3,once
CSVGRDGQGQPGLAGGVIVQFF,TGCAGCGTCGGAAGGGACGGGCAGGGGCAGCCGGGACTAGCGGGAGGAGTGATTGTGCAGTTCTTC,TRBD2,TRBJ2-1,TRBV29-1,.
CASQRGPSADYEQYF,TGTGCCAGCCAGCGTGGGCCTAGCGCTGACTACGAGCAGTACTTC,.,TRBJ2-7,TRBV9,.
CASSFTGQYNEQFF,TGCGCCAGCAGCTTCACCGGACAGTACAATGAGCAGTTCTTC,.,TRBJ2-1,TRBV5-1,.
CASSSGSGELFF,TGTGCCAGCAGCTCAGGGTCCGGGGAGCTGTTTTTT,.,TRBJ2-2,TRBV5-6,.
CASSLGGGTYNEQFF,TGTGCCAGCAGCTTAGGAGGCGGTACCTACAATGAGCAGTTCTTC,.,TRBJ2-1,TRBV7-3,.
CASSSTSGSFRNEQFF,TGCGCCAGCAGCTCCACTAGCGGGAGTTTTAGGAATGAGCAGTTCTTC,TRBD2,TRBJ2-1,TRBV5-1,few
CASFRGGSSYNSPLHF,TGTGCCAGCTTCCGCGGGGGGAGCTCCTATAATTCACCCCTCCACTTT,.,TRBJ1-6,TRBV28,once
CASRGLDQPQHF,TGTGCCAGTAGGGGGCTAGATCAGCCCCAGCATTTT,.,TRBJ1-5,TRBV19,.
CASSLQRLAGGRGTGELFF,TGTGCCAGCAGCTTACAACGGCTAGCGGGGGGGCGTGGCACCGGGGAGCTGTTTTTT,TRBD2,TRBJ2-2,TRBV7-2,.
CASTRQGFTEAFF,TGCGCCAGCACCCGACAGGGGTTCACTGAAGCTTTCTTT,TRBD1,TRBJ1-1,TRBV10-2,.
CASSRQGAEETQYF,TGTGCCAGCAGCCGTCAGGGGGCGGAGGAGACCCAGTACTTC,TRBD1,TRBJ2-5,TRBV5-4,once
CASSVSVLEQFF,TGTGCCAGCAGTGTATCGGTGCTAGAGCAGTTCTTC,.,TRBJ2-1,TRBV2,.
CASSFSGTGSTEAFF,TGTGCCAGCAGTTTTTCCGGGACAGGGTCCACTGAAGCTTTCTTT,TRBD1,TRBJ1-1,TRBV28,.
CASSQSSVYEQFF,TGCGCCAGCAGTCAATCATCGGTATATGAGCAGTTCTTC,.,TRBJ2-1,TRBV23-1,.
CASTPDRWGYEQYF,TGTGCCAGCACCCCGGACAGGTGGGGCTACGAGCAGTACTTC,TRBD1,TRBJ2-7,TRBV2,.
CASSLRTGVNTEAFF,TGTGCCAGCAGTTTGAGGACAGGGGTGAACACTGAAGCTTTCTTT,TRBD1,TRBJ1-1,TRBV6-6,.
CATSRTSGSGGTDTQYF,TGTGCCACCAGCAGGACTAGCGGGAGCGGGGGCACAGATACGCAGTATTTT,TRBD2,TRBJ2-3,TRBV15,.
CASSFRPLQGITDTQYF,TGCGCCAGCAGCTTCCGACCCCTGCAGGGAATCACAGATACGCAGTATTTT,.,TRBJ2-3,TRBV5-1,.
CASSLAVETRGSEQYF,TGCGCCAGCAGCTTGGCCGTGGAGACAAGGGGGTCCGAGCAGTACTTC,.,TRBJ2-7,TRBV5-1,.
CARAGGANQETQYF,TGTGCCAGGGCGGGGGGGGCAAACCAAGAGACCCAGTACTTC,TRBD2,TRBJ2-5,TRBV10-3,.
CASSPGGLAKNSQYF,TGTGCCAGCAGCCCTGGAGGTCTAGCCAAAAACAGTCAGTACTTC,.,TRBJ2-4,TRBV28,.
CASRRERTTGELFF,TGTGCCAGCAGGCGGGAGAGAACCACCGGGGAGCTGTTTTTT,TRBD2,TRBJ2-2,TRBV6-6,.
CASRFRGGTTNEKLFF,TGTGCCAGCCGGTTCCGCGGAGGAACAACTAATGAAAAACTGTTTTTT,.,TRBJ1-4,TRBV19,.
CASSLGSGSDYNEQFF,TGTGCCAGCAGCTTAGGTAGCGGGAGTGATTACAATGAGCAGTTCTTC,TRBD2,TRBJ2-1,TRBV7-2,.
CASSLISQPQHF,TGTGCCAGCAGCCTAATAAGTCAGCCCCAGCATTTT,.,TRBJ1-5,TRBV28,.
CAPQGGEETQYF,TGTGCCCCCCAAGGCGGGGAAGAGACCCAGTACTTC,.,TRBJ2-5,TRBV10-3,.
CASSPGVAATGELFF,TGCGCCAGCAGCCCCGGGGTCGCGGCAACCGGGGAGCTGTTTTTT,.,TRBJ2-2,TRBV4-3,.
CASSPTNDRGLNEKLFF,TGTGCCAGCAGCCCCACCAATGACAGGGGACTTAATGAAAAACTGTTTTTT,TRBD1,TRBJ1-4,TRBV7-6,.